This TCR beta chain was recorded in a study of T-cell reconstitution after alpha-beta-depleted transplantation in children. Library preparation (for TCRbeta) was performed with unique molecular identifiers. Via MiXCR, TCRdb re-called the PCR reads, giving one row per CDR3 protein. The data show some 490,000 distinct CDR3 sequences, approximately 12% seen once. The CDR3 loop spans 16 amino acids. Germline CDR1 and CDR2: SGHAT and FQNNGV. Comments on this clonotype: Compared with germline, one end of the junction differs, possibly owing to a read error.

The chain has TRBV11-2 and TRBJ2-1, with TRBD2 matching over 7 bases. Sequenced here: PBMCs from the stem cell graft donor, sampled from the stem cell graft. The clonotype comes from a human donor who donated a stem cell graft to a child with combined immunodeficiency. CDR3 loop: CGSSFLGASGVDEQFF. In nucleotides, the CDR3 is TGTGGCAGCAGCTTCCTTGGGGCTAGCGGAGTGGATGAGCAGTTCTTC.